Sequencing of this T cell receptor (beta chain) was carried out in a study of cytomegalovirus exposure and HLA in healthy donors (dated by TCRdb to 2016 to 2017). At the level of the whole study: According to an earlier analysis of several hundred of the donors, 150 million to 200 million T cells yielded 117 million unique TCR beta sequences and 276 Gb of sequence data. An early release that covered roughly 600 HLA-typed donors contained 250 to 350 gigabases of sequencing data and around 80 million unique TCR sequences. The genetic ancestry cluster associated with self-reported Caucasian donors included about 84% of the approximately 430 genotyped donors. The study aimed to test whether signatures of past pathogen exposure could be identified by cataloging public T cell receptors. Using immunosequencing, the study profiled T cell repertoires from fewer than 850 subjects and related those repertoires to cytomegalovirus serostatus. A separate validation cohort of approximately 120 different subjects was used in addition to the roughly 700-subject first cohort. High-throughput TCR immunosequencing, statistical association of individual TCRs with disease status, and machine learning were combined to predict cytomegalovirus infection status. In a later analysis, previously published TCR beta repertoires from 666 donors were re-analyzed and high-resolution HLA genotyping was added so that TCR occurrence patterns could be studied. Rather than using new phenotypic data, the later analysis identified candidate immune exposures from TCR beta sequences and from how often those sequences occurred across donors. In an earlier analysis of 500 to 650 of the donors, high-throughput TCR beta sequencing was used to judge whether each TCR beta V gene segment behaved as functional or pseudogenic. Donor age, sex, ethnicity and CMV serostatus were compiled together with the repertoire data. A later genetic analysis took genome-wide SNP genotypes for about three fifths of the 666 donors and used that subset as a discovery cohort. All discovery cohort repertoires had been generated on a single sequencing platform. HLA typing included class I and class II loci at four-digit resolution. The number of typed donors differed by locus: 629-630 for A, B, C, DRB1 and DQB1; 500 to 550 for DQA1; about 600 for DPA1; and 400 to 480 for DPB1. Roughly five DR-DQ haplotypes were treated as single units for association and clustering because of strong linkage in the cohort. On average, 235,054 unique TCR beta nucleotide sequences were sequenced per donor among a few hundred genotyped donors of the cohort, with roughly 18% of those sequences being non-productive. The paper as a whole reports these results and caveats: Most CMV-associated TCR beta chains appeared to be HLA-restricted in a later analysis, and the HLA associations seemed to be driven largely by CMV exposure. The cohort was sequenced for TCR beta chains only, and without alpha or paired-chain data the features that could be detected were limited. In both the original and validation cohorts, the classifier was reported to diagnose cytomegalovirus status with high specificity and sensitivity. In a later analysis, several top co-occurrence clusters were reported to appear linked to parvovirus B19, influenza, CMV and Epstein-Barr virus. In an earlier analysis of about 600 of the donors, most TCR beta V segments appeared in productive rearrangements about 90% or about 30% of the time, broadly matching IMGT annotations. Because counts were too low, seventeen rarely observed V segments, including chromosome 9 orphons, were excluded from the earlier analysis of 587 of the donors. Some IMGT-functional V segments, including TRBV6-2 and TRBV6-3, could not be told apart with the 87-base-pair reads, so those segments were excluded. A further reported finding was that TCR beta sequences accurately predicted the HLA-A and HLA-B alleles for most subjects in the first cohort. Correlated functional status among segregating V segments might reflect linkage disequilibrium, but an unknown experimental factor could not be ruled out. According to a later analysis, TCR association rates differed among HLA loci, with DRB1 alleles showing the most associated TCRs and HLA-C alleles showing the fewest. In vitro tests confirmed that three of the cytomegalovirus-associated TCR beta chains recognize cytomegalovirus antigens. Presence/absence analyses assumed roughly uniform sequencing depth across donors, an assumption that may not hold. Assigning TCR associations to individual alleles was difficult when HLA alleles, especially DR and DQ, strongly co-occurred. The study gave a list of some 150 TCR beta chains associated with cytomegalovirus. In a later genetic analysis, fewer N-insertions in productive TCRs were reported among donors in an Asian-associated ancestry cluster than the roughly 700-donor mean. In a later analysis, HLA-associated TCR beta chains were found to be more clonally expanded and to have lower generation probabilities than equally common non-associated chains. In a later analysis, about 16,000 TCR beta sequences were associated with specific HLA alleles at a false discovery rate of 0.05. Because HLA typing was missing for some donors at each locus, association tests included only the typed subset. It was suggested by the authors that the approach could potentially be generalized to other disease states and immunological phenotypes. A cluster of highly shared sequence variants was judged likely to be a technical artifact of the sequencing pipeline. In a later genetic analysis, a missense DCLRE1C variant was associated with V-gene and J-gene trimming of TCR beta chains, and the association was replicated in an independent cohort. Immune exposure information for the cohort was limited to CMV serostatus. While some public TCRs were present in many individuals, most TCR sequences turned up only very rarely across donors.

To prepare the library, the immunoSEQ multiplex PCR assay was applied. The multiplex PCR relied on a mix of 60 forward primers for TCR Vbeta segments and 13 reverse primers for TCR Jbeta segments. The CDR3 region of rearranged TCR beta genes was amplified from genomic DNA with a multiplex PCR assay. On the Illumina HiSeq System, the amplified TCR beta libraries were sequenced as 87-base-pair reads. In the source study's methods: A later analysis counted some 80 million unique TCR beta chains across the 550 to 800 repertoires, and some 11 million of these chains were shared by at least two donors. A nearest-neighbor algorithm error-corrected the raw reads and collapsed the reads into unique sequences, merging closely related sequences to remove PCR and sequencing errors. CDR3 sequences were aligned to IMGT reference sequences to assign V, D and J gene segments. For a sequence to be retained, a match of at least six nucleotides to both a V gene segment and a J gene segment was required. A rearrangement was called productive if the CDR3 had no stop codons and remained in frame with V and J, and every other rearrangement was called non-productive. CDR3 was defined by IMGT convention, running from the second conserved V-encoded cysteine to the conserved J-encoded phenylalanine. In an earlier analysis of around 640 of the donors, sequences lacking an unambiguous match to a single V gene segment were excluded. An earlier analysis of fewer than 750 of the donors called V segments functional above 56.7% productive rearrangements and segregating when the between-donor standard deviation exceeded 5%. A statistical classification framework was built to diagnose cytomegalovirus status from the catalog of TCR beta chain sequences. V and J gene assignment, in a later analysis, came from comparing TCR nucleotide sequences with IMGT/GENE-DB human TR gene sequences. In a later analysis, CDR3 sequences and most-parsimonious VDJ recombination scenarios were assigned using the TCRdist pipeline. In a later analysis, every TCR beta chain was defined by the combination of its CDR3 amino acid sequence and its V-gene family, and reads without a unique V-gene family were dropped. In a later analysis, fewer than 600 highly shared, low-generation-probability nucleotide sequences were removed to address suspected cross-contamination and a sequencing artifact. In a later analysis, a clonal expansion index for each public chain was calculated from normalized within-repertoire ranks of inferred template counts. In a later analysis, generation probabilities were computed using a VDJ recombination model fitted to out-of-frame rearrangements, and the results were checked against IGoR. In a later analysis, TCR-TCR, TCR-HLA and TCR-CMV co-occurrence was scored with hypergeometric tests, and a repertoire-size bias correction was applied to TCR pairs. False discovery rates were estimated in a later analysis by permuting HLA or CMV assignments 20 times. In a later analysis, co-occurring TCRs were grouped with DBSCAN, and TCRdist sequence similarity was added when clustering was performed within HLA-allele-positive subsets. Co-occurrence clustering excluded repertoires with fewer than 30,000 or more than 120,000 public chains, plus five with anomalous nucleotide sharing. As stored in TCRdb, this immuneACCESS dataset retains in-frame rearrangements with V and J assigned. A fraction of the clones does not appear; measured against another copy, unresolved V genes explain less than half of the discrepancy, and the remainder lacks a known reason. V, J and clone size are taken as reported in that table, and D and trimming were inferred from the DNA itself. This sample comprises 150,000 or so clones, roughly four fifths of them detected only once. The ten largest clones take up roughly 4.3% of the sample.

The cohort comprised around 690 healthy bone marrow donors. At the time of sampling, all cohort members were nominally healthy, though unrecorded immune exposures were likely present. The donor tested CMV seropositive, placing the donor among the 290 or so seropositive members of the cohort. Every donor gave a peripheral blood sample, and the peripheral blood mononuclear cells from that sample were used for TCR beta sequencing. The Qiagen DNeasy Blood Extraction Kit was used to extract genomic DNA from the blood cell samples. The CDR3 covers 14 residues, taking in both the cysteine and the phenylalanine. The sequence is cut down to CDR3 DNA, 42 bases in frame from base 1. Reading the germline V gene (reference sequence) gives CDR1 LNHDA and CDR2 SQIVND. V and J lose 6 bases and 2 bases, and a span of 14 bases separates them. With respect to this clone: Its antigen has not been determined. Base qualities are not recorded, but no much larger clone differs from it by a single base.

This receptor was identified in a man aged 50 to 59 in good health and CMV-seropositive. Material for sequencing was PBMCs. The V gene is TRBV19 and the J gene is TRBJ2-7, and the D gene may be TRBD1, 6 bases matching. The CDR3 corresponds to CASSLQGFPYEQYF. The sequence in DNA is TGTGCCAGTAGCCTACAGGGTTTCCCCTACGAGCAGTACTTC.